One and the same sample provided the 13 T cell receptor beta chains below, sequenced in a study of cytomegalovirus exposure and HLA in healthy donors. Clones were read by immunoSEQ multiplex PCR, and TCRdb kept only the in-frame ones, dropping some. This table has 150,000 or so clones, 85% to 95% appearing once. The sample comprised PBMCs. The receptors were gathered from a man aged 18 to 30 in good health and CMV-seropositive.

This chain uses TRBV2 with TRBJ1-3; 8 nucleotides agree with TRBD1. The CDR3 runs to 17 residues. J gave up 0 bases and V 6 bases, and 10 bases lay outside the gene matches. Germline V gene data show CDR1 as SNHLY and CDR2 as FYNNEI. CDR3 DNA: TGTGCCAGCAGCGCTAGGACAGGGTCTACCTCTGGAAACACCATATATTTT. Residues: CASSARTGSTSGNTIYF.

As DNA, the CDR3 is TGTGCCAGCAGCTCCCAAGGACTAACCCACTACGAGCAGTACTTC. Translated, it gives CASSSQGLTHYEQYF. The chain is built from TRBV5-4 and TRBJ2-7; tentative D call: TRBD2 (6 bases). Germline V gene sequence: CDR1 SGHNT, CDR2 YYREEE (reference sequence). Trimming pared 3 bases from V and 3 bases from J, leaving 16 bases between. The CDR3 is 15 amino acids.

The chain carries TRBV5-4 and TRBJ2-2, with 7 nucleotides matching TRBD2. With V trimmed by 2 bases and J by 5 bases, 6 bases remained unmatched. The CDR3 loop spans 15 amino acids. In germline, CDR1 is SGHNT, CDR2 YYREEE (reference sequence). CDR3 in amino acids: CASSLYREVTGELFF. The CDR3, as DNA: TGTGCCAGCAGCTTATATCGGGAGGTTACCGGGGAGCTGTTTTTT.

The CDR3: CASRLEGDSSYNEQFF. CDR3 nucleotides: TGTGCCAGTAGATTGGAGGGGGACAGCTCCTACAATGAGCAGTTCTTC. This chain links TRBV19 with TRBJ2-1; TRBD1 is a possible D gene (7 bases). The CDR3 contains 16 residues. Per germline, CDR1 LNHDA and CDR2 SQIVND (reference sequence). V dropped 6 bases and J dropped 0 bases, with 15 bases sitting between them.

The chain carries TRBV6-5 and TRBJ2-7; 9 nucleotides line up with TRBD1. The J segment lost 6 bases and the V segment lost 6 bases, leaving 12 bases of the junction unmatched. The CDR3 contains 15 residues. Germline V gives CDR1 MNHEY, CDR2 SVGAGI. The CDR3 reads CASSRRGQGSGEQYF. In nucleotides, the CDR3 is TGTGCCAGCAGCCGAAGGGGACAGGGATCTGGCGAGCAGTACTTC.

CDR3 in amino acids: CASSLSGGTEAFF. For the CDR3, the DNA is TGTGCCAGCAGTTTATCAGGGGGCACTGAAGCTTTCTTT. The chain employs TRBV27 and TRBJ1-1, with D possibly matching TRBD1 (6 bases). Looked up from germline, CDR1 is MNHEY and CDR2 is SMNVEV (reference sequence). This CDR3 has 13 amino acids. Trimming removed 0 bases at V and 4 bases at J, with 6 bases between.

The rearrangement joins TRBV19 to TRBJ2-3; D gene unclear. This CDR3 region has 14 residues. Germline CDR1 is LNHDA and CDR2 is SQIVND (reference sequence). The V and J ends lost 1 base and 3 bases respectively, with 8 bases between them. The CDR3 nucleotides read TGTGCCAGTAGTATAGGTGCTGCGACAGATACGCAGTATTTT. Protein product: CASSIGAATDTQYF.

The J gene is TRBJ2-2, the V gene TRBV2; 8 nucleotides line up with TRBD1. The V gene's germline CDR1 is SNHLY and CDR2 FYNNEI. V shed 6 bases, J shed 7 bases, and the junction held 7 bases outside the gene matches. The CDR3 runs to 14 residues. The CDR3 DNA is TGTGCCAGCAGGCAGGGGGCGACGAACGGGGAGCTGTTTTTT. It encodes CASRQGATNGELFF.

The chain has TRBV28 and TRBJ2-7; D possibly corresponds to TRBD2 (6 bases). This CDR3 contains 13 residues. V shed 6 bases and J shed 3 bases, with 12 bases lying between them. Germline CDR1 and CDR2: MDHEN and SYDVKM. The CDR3 sequence is CASSVGGGYEQYF. The CDR3 DNA is TGTGCCAGCAGCGTGGGGGGAGGCTACGAGCAGTACTTC.

The chain couples TRBV5-1 to TRBJ2-2, with 8 bases that match TRBD1. The CDR3 has 14 residues. CDR1 SGHRS and CDR2 YFSETQ come from the germline V gene. Unmatched junction bases numbered 6, after V lost 4 bases and J lost 7 bases. CDR3 amino acids: CASSPQGEDGELFF. CDR3 in DNA: TGCGCCAGCAGCCCACAGGGGGAGGACGGGGAGCTGTTTTTT.

The chain recombines TRBV5-1 with TRBJ1-3, with unresolved D. Trimming removed 0 bases from V and 0 bases from J, with 10 bases in between. CDR3 length: 16 amino acids. CDR1 and CDR2 from the germline V gene are SGHRS and YFSETQ. For the CDR3, the DNA is TGCGCCAGCAGCTTGGACTCTGCAATCTCTGGAAACACCATATATTTT. As protein: CASSLDSAISGNTIYF.

The J gene is TRBJ2-2, the V gene TRBV11-3, with 7 bases fitting TRBD2. With 1 base clipped from V and 1 base from J, the junction kept 3 bases outside the gene matches. This CDR3 comprises 16 residues. Germline assignment: CDR1 SGHNT and CDR2 YENEEA. The CDR3 loop reads CASSLAERENTGELFF. The CDR3 nucleotides are TGTGCCAGCAGCTTAGCCGAGCGGGAGAACACCGGGGAGCTGTTTTTT. Drawing the rest from reference TRBV11-3 and TRBJ2-2, the complete variable domain is EAGVVQSPRYKIIEKKQPVAFWCNPISGHNTLYWYLQNLGQGPELLIRYENEEAVDDSQLPKDRFSAERLKGVDSTLKIQPAELGDSAVYLCASSLAERENTGELFFGEGSRLTVL.

J is TRBJ2-7 and V is TRBV18; D perhaps matches TRBD1 (5 bases). CDR1 and CDR2 from the germline V gene are KGHSH and LQKENI. The V and J ends lost 2 bases and 3 bases respectively, with 11 bases between them. The length of the CDR3 is 14 residues. Here the CDR3 DNA reads TGTGCCAGCTCACCAGGGCAGGGTTTCTACGAGCAGTACTTC. This translates into CASSPGQGFYEQYF.